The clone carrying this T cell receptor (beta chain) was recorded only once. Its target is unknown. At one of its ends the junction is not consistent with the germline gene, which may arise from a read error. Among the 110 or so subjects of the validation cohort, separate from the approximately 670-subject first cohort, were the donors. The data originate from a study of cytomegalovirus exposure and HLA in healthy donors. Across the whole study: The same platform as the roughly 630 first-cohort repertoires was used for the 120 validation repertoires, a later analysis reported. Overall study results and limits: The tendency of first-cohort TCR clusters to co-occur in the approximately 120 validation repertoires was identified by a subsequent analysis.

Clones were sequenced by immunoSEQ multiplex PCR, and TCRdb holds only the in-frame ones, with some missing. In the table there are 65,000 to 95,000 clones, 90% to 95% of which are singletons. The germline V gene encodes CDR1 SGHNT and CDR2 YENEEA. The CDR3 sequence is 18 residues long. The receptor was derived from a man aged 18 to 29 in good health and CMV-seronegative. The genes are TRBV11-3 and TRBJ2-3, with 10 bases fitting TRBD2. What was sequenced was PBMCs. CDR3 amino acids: CASSLETSGLASTNTQYF. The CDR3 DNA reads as TGTGCCAGCAGCTTAGAGACTAGCGGGCTTGCCTCCACAAATACGCAGTATTTT. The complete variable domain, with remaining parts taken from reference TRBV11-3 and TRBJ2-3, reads EAGVVQSPRYKIIEKKQPVAFWCNPISGHNTLYWYLQNLGQGPELLIRYENEEAVDDSQLPKDRFSAERLKGVDSTLKIQPAELGDSAVYLCASSLETSGLASTNTQYFGPGTRLTVL.